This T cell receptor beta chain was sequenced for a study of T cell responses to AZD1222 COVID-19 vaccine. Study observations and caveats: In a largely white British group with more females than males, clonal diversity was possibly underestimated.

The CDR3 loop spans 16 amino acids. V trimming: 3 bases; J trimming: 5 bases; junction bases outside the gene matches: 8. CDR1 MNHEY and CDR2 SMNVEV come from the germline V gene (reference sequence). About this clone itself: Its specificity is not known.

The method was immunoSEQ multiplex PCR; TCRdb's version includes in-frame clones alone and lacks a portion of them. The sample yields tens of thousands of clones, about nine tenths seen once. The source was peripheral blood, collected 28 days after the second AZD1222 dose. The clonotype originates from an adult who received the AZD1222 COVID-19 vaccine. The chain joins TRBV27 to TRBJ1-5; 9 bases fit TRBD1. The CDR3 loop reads CASSLIGTGPHQPQHF. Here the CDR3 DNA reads TGTGCCAGCAGTTTGATAGGGACAGGGCCGCATCAGCCCCAGCATTTT.